These T cell receptor beta chains were read from a single sample in a study of cytomegalovirus exposure and HLA in healthy donors. Measured with immunoSEQ multiplex PCR; TCRdb has only the in-frame clones, and not every one. The repertoire has about 160,000 clones, 70% to 80% of them found once; the top ten carry 1.5% to 1.8%. What was sequenced was PBMCs. These receptor sequences come from a man between 35 and 55 years old in good health and CMV-seronegative. Both conserved end residues are trimmed from each CDR3. Each record gives: V gene, D gene, J gene, CDR3 protein. The D gene is left open where the match is weak.

v_gene: TRBV29-1
d_gene: NA
j_gene: TRBJ1-4
CDR3aa: SVDGEGPDEKLF

v_gene: TRBV15
d_gene: TRBD2
j_gene: TRBJ2-5
CDR3aa: ATSRDISGRGGETQY

v_gene: TRBV30
d_gene: TRBD1
j_gene: TRBJ1-2
CDR3aa: AWRGGQGYYGYT

v_gene: TRBV5-8
d_gene: NA
j_gene: TRBJ1-5
CDR3aa: ASRVYSNQPQH

v_gene: TRBV9
d_gene: TRBD2
j_gene: TRBJ2-1
CDR3aa: ASRGGRREGVNEQF

v_gene: TRBV7-2
d_gene: NA
j_gene: TRBJ1-5
CDR3aa: ASSLKGTGGQPQH

v_gene: TRBV9
d_gene: NA
j_gene: TRBJ2-2
CDR3aa: ASSARVGDTGELF

v_gene: TRBV2
d_gene: TRBD1
j_gene: TRBJ2-7
CDR3aa: ASSASDRGGSEQY

v_gene: TRBV29-1
d_gene: NA
j_gene: TRBJ2-3
CDR3aa: SVSGIDTQY

v_gene: TRBV29-1
d_gene: NA
j_gene: TRBJ2-5
CDR3aa: SVDLAGGPRETQY

v_gene: TRBV5-6
d_gene: TRBD1
j_gene: TRBJ1-1
CDR3aa: ASSWDRGTEAF

v_gene: TRBV14
d_gene: NA
j_gene: TRBJ2-2
CDR3aa: ASSQEGEGTGELF

v_gene: TRBV4-2
d_gene: NA
j_gene: TRBJ2-2
CDR3aa: ASSQESTYANTGELF

v_gene: TRBV5-5
d_gene: NA
j_gene: TRBJ1-5
CDR3aa: ASSSGNADQPQH

v_gene: TRBV7-3
d_gene: NA
j_gene: TRBJ2-7
CDR3aa: ASSPKGGYEQY

v_gene: TRBV5-1
d_gene: TRBD2
j_gene: TRBJ2-3
CDR3aa: ASSLSAGGPRDTQY

v_gene: TRBV5-1
d_gene: TRBD1
j_gene: TRBJ2-3
CDR3aa: ASSLQGARTDTQY

v_gene: TRBV6-5
d_gene: NA
j_gene: TRBJ2-7
CDR3aa: ASTPGSPYEQY

v_gene: TRBV5-1
d_gene: NA
j_gene: TRBJ2-4
CDR3aa: ASSLTGKNIQY

v_gene: TRBV15
d_gene: NA
j_gene: TRBJ1-4
CDR3aa: ATSRYNEKLF

v_gene: TRBV15
d_gene: TRBD2
j_gene: TRBJ2-3
CDR3aa: ATSRRTSGDTQY

v_gene: TRBV27
d_gene: NA
j_gene: TRBJ2-7
CDR3aa: ASSLSPANLLPYEQY

v_gene: TRBV11-1
d_gene: NA
j_gene: TRBJ2-5
CDR3aa: ASSLVRRQETQY

v_gene: TRBV5-1
d_gene: NA
j_gene: TRBJ1-1
CDR3aa: ASSPGGGNVAF